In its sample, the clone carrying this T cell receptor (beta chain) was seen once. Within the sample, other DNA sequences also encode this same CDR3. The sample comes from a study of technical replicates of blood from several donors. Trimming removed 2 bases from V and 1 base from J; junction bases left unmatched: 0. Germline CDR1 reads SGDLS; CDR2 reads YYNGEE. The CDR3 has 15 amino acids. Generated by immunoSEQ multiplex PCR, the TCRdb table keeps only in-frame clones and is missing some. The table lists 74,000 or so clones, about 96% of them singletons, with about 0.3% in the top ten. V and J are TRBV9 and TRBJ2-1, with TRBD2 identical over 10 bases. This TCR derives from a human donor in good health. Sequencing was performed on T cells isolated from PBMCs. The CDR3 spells CASSVSGRSYNEQFF. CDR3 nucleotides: TGTGCCAGCAGCGTTAGCGGGAGGTCCTACAATGAGCAGTTCTTC.